The 2 T cell receptor beta chains reported below all come from one sample, sequenced in a study of T cell responses to AZD1222 COVID-19 vaccine. The method was immunoSEQ multiplex PCR; TCRdb's version includes in-frame clones alone and lacks a portion of them. This table holds 150,000 or so clones, around 85% found once. This specimen consisted of peripheral blood, obtained on day 0 of MenACWY control vaccination. These receptors all come from an adult in good health.

V is TRBV2 and J is TRBJ2-1, with D maybe TRBD2 (5 bases). Germline assignment: CDR1 SNHLY and CDR2 FYNNEI. Trimming shortened V by 6 bases and J by 9 bases, and 12 bases separated the two germline ends. This CDR3 region has 12 residues. The CDR3 reads CASRTLVGEQFF. CDR3 DNA: TGTGCCAGCAGGACACTAGTAGGTGAGCAGTTCTTC.

V usage is TRBV30 and J usage is TRBJ1-4, with D uncertain. CDR1 and CDR2 from the germline V gene are GTSNPN and SVGIG (reference sequence). This CDR3 comprises 13 residues. The V end was cut by 4 bases, the J end by 6 bases, with 12 bases between. The CDR3 region has the DNA TGTGCCTGGAACCGCGGGATTCATGAAAAACTGTTTTTT. Protein product: CAWNRGIHEKLFF. Together with reference TRBV30 and TRBJ1-4, the CDR3 gives the full variable domain: SQTIHQWPATLVQPVGSPLSLECTVEGTSNPNLYWYRQAAGRGLQLLFYSVGIGQISSEVPQNLSASRPQDRQFILSSKKLLLSDSGFYLCAWNRGIHEKLFFGSGTQLSVL.